The 7 T cell receptor beta chains presented below share a single source sample, sequenced in a study of response to subunit inactivated influenza vaccine. TCRdb reanalysed the RT-PCR reads using MiXCR and keeps one entry per CDR3 protein. The table lists 500,000 to 600,000 distinct CDR3 sequences, around 8% of them singletons. The sample consisted of PBMCs from blood, taken about 24 months after vaccination. The receptors derive from a man in his fifties or sixties who received an inactivated influenza vaccine.

This clonotype was seen at least ten times. V and J are TRBV6-1 and TRBJ2-5; 10 bases agree with TRBD2. CDR3 length: 15 amino acids. Germline CDR1 is MNHNS and CDR2 is SASEGT. Trimming removed 6 bases from V and 7 bases from J; junction bases left unmatched: 11. Written as DNA, the CDR3 is TGTGCCAGCAGAACAGGACTAGCGGCCTCCACGACCCAGTACTTC. Translating gives CASRTGLAASTTQYF.

In its sample, this clonotype was seen many times. The rearrangement joins TRBV10-3 to TRBJ2-7; 7 bases agree with TRBD1. CDR1 is ENHRY and CDR2 is SYGVKD in the germline V gene. The CDR3 totals 12 residues. J was trimmed by 4 bases and V by 7 bases; bases with no gene match: 4. CDR3 DNA sequence: TGTGCCATCAACAGGGGCGGATACGAGCAGTACTTC. Residues: CAINRGGYEQYF.

The genes are TRBV3-1 and TRBJ2-3, with 11 nucleotides matching TRBD2. Germline CDR1 reads LGHDT; CDR2 reads YNNKEL (reference sequence). Losses at the gene ends were 3 bases for V and 4 bases for J; bases not matched to a gene: 3. This CDR3 spans 15 amino acids. CDR3 sequence: CASSQLAGGADTQYF. DNA of the CDR3: TGTGCCAGCAGCCAGCTAGCGGGGGGCGCAGATACGCAGTATTTT.

This clonotype showed up many times. The genes are TRBV24-1 and TRBJ2-3; maybe TRBD2 (5 bases). This CDR3 has 15 residues. Germline-derived CDR1 and CDR2 are KGHDR and SFDVKD. Trimming removed 2 bases from V and 2 bases from J, with 10 bases in between. The CDR3 coding sequence is TGTGCCACCAGTGATTACGGGATGACCACAGATACGCAGTATTTT. Translation gives CATSDYGMTTDTQYF.

There are a few counts of this clonotype. The chain couples TRBV30 to TRBJ2-7; D remains ambiguous. Germline CDR1 GTSNPN, CDR2 SVGIG (reference sequence). The CDR3 is 13 residues long. Deletions cut 3 bases from V and 1 base from J, with 10 bases between. The CDR3 spells CAWRITASYEQYF. Here the CDR3 DNA reads TGTGCCTGGAGGATTACAGCGTCCTACGAGCAGTACTTC.

In this sample, this clonotype turned up a few times. This chain links TRBV4-1 with TRBJ2-1; 10 bases match TRBD2. CDR3 length: 16 amino acids. CDR1 and CDR2 (germline): MGHRA, YSYEKL. V shed 0 bases, J shed 10 bases, and the junction held 9 bases outside the gene matches. CDR3 coding DNA: TGCGCCAGCAGCCAAGATCTAAGCGGGAGGGCTGGGGAGCAGTTCTTC. Translating it yields CASSQDLSGRAGEQFF.

This clonotype came up many times. The V and J genes are TRBV4-3 and TRBJ1-1; 7 bases match TRBD1. Looked up from germline, CDR1 is LGHNA and CDR2 is YSLEER. The CDR3 consists of 14 residues. V gave up 4 bases and J gave up 3 bases; unmatched junction bases: 5. CDR3 bases: TGCGCCAGCAGCCTACAGGGGCGGGACACTGAAGCTTTCTTT. This sequence encodes CASSLQGRDTEAFF.